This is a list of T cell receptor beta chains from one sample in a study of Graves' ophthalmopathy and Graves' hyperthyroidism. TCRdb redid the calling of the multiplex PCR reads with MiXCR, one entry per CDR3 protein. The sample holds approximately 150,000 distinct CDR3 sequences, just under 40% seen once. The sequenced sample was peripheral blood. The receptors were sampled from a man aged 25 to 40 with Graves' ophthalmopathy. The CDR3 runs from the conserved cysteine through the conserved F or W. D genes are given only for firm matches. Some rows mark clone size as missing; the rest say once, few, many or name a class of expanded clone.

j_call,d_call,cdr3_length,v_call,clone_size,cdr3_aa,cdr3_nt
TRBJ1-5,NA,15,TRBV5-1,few,CASSLENRYNQPQHF,TGCGCCAGCAGCTTGGAGAACAGGTACAATCAGCCCCAGCATTTT
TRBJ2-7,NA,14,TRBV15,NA,CATSRDRVGYEQYF,TGTGCCACCAGCAGAGACCGGGTAGGCTACGAGCAGTACTTC
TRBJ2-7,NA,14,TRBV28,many,CASSSVRTSYEQYF,TGTGCCAGCAGTTCGGTCAGGACCTCCTACGAGCAGTACTTC
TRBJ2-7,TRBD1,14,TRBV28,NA,CASSRQGHGGEQYF,TGTGCCAGCAGTCGACAGGGGCATGGGGGGGAGCAGTACTTC
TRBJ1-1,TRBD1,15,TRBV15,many,CATSREGQGYTEAFF,TGTGCCACCAGCAGAGAGGGACAGGGGTACACTGAAGCTTTCTTT
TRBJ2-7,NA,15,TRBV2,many,CASSEEHGSIHEQYF,TGTGCCAGCAGTGAGGAACACGGGTCGATCCACGAGCAGTACTTC
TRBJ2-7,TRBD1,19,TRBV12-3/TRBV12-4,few,CASSFRGSARGQGNYEQYF,TGTGCCAGCAGTTTCCGGGGCTCGGCTAGGGGACAGGGCAACTACGAGCAGTACTTC
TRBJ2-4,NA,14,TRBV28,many,CASSLGGSGNIQYF,TGTGCCAGCAGTTTAGGAGGGTCCGGAAACATTCAGTACTTC
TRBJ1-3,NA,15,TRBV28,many,CASSFLQGRGNTIYF,TGTGCCAGCAGTTTCCTCCAGGGTAGAGGGAACACCATATATTTT
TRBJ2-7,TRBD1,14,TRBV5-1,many,CASSLRTGPYEQYF,TGCGCCAGCAGCTTGAGGACAGGCCCCTACGAGCAGTACTTC
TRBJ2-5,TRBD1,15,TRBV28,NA,CASSLGDRNRETQYF,TGTGCCAGCAGTTTAGGGGACAGGAATAGAGAGACCCAGTACTTC
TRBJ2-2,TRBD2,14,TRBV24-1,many,CATRDGRDTGELFF,TGTGCCACCAGGGACGGGAGGGACACCGGGGAGCTGTTTTTT
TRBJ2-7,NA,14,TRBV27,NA,CASSEGLGTYEQYF,TGTGCCAGCAGTGAAGGGCTAGGGACGTACGAGCAGTACTTC
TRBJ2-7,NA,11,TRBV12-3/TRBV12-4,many,CASSSEYEQYF,TGTGCCAGCAGTTCCGAATACGAGCAGTACTTC
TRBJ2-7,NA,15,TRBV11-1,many,CASTARAGVSYEQYF,TGTGCCAGCACCGCTCGAGCGGGCGTTTCCTACGAGCAGTACTTC
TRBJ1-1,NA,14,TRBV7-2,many,CASSSQQANTEAFF,TGTGCCAGCAGCTCCCAGCAGGCGAACACTGAAGCTTTCTTT
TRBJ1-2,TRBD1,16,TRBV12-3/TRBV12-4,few,CASIPRKGQGSYGYTF,TGTGCCAGCATCCCTAGGAAGGGACAGGGGTCCTATGGCTACACCTTC
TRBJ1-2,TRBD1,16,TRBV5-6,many,CASSVSRDRILYGYTF,TGTGCCAGCAGCGTAAGCCGGGACAGGATTCTCTATGGCTACACCTTC
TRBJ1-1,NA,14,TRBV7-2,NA,CASSLGGRSTEAFF,TGTGCCAGCAGCTTAGGGGGCCGCTCCACTGAAGCTTTCTTT
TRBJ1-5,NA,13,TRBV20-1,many,CSARVGGNQPQHF,TGCAGTGCTAGAGTGGGGGGCAATCAGCCCCAGCATTTT
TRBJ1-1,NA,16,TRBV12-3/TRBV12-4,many,CASTHVRRRKNTEAFF,TGTGCCAGCACCCATGTGAGAAGAAGGAAGAACACTGAAGCTTTCTTT
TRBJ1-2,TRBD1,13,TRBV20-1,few,CSAWDRVVYGYTF,TGCAGTGCGTGGGACAGGGTAGTCTATGGCTACACCTTC
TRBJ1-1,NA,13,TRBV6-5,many,CASSYDRLTEAFF,TGTGCCAGCAGTTACGATAGGCTCACTGAAGCTTTCTTT
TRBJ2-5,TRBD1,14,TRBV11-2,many,CASSTGQGTETQYF,TGTGCCAGCAGCACCGGACAGGGGACAGAGACCCAGTACTTC
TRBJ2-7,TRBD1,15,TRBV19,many,CASSMALGQGYEQYF,TGTGCCAGTAGTATGGCCTTGGGACAGGGCTACGAGCAGTACTTC
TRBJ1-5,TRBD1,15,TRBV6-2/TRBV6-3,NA,CASTKQDRANQPQHF,TGTGCCAGCACCAAGCAGGACAGGGCTAATCAGCCCCAGCATTTT
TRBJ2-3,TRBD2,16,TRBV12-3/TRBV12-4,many,CASSAQGLAGSDTQYF,TGTGCCAGCAGTGCCCAGGGACTAGCGGGGTCAGATACGCAGTATTTT
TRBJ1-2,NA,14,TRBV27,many,CASSSPGFNYGYTF,TGTGCCAGCAGTTCCCCAGGGTTTAACTATGGCTACACCTTC
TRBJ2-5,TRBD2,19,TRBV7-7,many,CASSPSRLAGRIVQETQYF,TGTGCTAGCAGCCCGTCTAGGCTAGCGGGGCGAATCGTCCAAGAGACCCAGTACTTC
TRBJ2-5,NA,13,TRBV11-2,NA,CASSSDFQETQYF,TGTGCCAGCAGCTCGGACTTCCAAGAGACCCAGTACTTC
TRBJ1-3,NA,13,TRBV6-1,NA,CASREGIGNTIYF,TGTGCCAGCAGGGAGGGGATCGGAAACACCATATATTTT
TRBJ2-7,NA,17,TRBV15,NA,CATSRDLASHTYYEQYF,TGTGCCACCAGCAGAGATTTAGCCAGCCACACATACTACGAGCAGTACTTC
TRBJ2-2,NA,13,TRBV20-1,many,CSASLANTGELFF,TGCAGTGCTAGCTTAGCGAACACCGGGGAGCTGTTTTTT
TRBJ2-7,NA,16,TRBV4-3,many,CASSQVVGRGFYEQYF,TGCGCCAGCAGCCAAGTCGTCGGCAGGGGATTCTACGAGCAGTACTTC
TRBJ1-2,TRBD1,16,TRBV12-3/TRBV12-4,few,CASSAYEQGADDGYTF,TGTGCCAGCAGTGCCTACGAACAGGGGGCTGACGATGGCTACACCTTC
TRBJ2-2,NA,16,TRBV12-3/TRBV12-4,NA,CASSFFRRLNTGELFF,TGTGCCAGCAGTTTTTTCCGGCGTTTGAACACCGGGGAGCTGTTTTTT
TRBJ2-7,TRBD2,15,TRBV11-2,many,CASRPIGGRASEQYF,TGTGCCAGCAGACCTATAGGAGGGAGGGCCAGCGAGCAGTACTTC
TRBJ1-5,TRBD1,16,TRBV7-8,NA,CASSLYGQGARQPQHF,TGTGCCAGCAGCTTATATGGACAGGGGGCCAGGCAGCCCCAGCATTTT
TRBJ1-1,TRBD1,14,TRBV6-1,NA,CASNFEGARTEAFF,TGTGCCAGCAACTTCGAGGGGGCGCGAACTGAAGCTTTCTTT
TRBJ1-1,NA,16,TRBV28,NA,CASSFGGAFSDTEAFF,TGTGCCAGCAGTTTCGGGGGGGCTTTTAGTGACACTGAAGCTTTCTTT
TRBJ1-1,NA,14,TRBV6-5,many,CASTPVIGSGEAFF,TGTGCCAGCACCCCGGTAATAGGGTCGGGGGAAGCTTTCTTT
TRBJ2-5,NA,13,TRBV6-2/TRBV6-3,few,CASSHLQRETQYF,TGTGCCAGCAGTCACCTACAGCGAGAGACCCAGTACTTC
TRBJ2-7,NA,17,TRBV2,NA,CASSEGGGWGATYEQYF,TGTGCCAGCAGTGAAGGGGGCGGGTGGGGCGCCACCTACGAGCAGTACTTC
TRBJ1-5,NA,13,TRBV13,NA,CARAGLSNQPQHF,TGTGCCAGAGCAGGCTTGAGCAATCAGCCCCAGCATTTT
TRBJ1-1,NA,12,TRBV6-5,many,CASRVRDSEAFF,TGTGCCAGCAGGGTACGGGATTCTGAAGCTTTCTTT
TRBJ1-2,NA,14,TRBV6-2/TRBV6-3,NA,CASSYTTGFYGYTF,TGTGCCAGCAGTTACACGACAGGCTTCTATGGCTACACCTTC
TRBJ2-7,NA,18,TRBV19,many,CASSIARGGTYSSYEQYF,TGTGCCAGTAGTATAGCCCGAGGGGGGACATATAGCTCCTACGAGCAGTACTTC